This T cell receptor beta chain was recorded in a study of T cell changes during pregnancy in multiple sclerosis. Here immunoSEQ multiplex PCR was the method, and the copy in TCRdb shows in-frame clones only, minus some. The sample holds approximately 60,000 clones, roughly 90% seen once. The specimen comprised peripheral blood, sampled in the first trimester of pregnancy. The clonotype comes from a female donor with multiple sclerosis, enrolled in a pregnancy study.

CDR3 residues: CASSLSTGIFNYGYTF. The DNA for the CDR3 is TGTGCCAGCAGCTTAAGCACAGGGATTTTTAACTATGGCTACACCTTC. This chain links TRBV7-9 with TRBJ1-2; TRBD1 might be the D (6 bases). Looked up from germline, CDR1 is SEHNR and CDR2 is FQNEAQ (reference sequence). Trimming cost V 2 bases and J 1 base, with 14 bases left between them. The CDR3 sequence is 16 residues long.